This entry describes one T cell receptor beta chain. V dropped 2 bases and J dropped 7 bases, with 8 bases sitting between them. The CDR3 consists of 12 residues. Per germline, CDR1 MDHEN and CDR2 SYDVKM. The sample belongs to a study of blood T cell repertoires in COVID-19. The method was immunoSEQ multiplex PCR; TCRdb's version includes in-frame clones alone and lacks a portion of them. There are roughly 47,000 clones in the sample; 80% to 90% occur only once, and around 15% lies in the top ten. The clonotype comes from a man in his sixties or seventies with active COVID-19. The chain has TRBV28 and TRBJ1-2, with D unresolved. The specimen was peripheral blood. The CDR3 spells CASSLRGFGYTF. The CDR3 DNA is TGTGCCAGCAGTTTACGGGGATTTGGCTACACCTTC.